The T cell receptor beta chain described here comes from a study of persistence of HIV-infected CD4 T cells. The libraries were made with immunoSEQ version 4 in survey mode. TCRdb's copy holds only in-frame clones and misses some; the assay was immunoSEQ multiplex PCR. The sample includes 25,000 to 35,000 clones, approximately 80% seen only once; the top ten take roughly 0.9%. Germline V gives CDR1 SGHTS, CDR2 YDEGEE. V was shortened by 0 bases and J by 5 bases, with 11 bases between the two germline ends. This CDR3 is built from 15 residues. The stimulus was lysate of CMV-infected fibroblasts, around 9.3 ug/mL. Memory cells lacking CD40L and CD69 with high CD45RO were sorted. Anti-CD28/CD49d costimulation, CD40-blocking antibody and enfuvirtide were given to CD8-depleted PBMCs for about 18 hours. Details on this clone: As yet, its antigen is unknown.

This chain links TRBV5-8 with TRBJ1-4, with TRBD1 as a possible D gene (6 bases). The starting material was CD4+ T cells sorted from PBMCs after approximately 19-hour stimulation, obtained from a patient who received antiretroviral therapy. This TCR came from an adult man with HIV who was CMV-seropositive. CDR3 sequence (DNA): TGTGCCAGCAGCTTGGGGACAGATAGAAATGAAAAACTGTTTTTT. Its translation: CASSLGTDRNEKLFF.